This T cell receptor (beta chain) appears in the sequencing data of a study of blood T cell repertoires in COVID-19. This clone was counted only a few times. Libraries were prepared by immunoSEQ multiplex PCR; TCRdb keeps only in-frame clonotypes and omits some of them. The data contain around 200,000 clones, approximately 87% of them singletons. Trimming at V came to 3 bases and at J to 5 bases, leaving 8 bases not matched to a gene. Germline V gives CDR1 LNHDA, CDR2 SQIVND (reference sequence). The CDR3 has 15 amino acids. This TCR derives from a man aged 65-85 years with active or convalescent COVID-19. The chain carries TRBV19 and TRBJ2-7; 9 bases are shared with TRBD2. Input material: peripheral blood. CDR3 in amino acids: CASSIRAGGRNEQYF. The CDR3 DNA is TGTGCCAGTAGTATTCGAGCGGGAGGCAGGAACGAGCAGTACTTC.